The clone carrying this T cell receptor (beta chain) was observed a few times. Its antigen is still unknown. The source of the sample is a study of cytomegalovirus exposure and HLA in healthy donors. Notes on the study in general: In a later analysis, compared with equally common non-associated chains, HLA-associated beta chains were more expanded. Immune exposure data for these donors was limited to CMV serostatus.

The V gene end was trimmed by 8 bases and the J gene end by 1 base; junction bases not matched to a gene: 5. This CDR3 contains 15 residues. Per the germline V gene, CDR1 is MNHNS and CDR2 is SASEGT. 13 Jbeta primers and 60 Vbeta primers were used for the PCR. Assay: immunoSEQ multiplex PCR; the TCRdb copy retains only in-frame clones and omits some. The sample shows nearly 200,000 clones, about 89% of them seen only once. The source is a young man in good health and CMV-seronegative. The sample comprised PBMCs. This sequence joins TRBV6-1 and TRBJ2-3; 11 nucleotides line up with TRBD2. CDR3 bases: TGTGCCAGCGTCTTACTAGCGGGGGGCACAGATACGCAGTATTTT. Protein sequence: CASVLLAGGTDTQYF.